This T cell receptor (beta chain) was sequenced during a study of T-cell memory formation after mild COVID-19. Study results and caveats: In pre-infection memory, a portion of responding clones appeared, which suggested that cross-reactive memory joined. CD4+ contracting clones were found mainly in CM and EM, and CD8+ ones in EMRA.

Turning to this clonotype: Its cognate antigen is unknown.

Constant-segment primers and 5'RACE yielded cDNA libraries for TCR alpha and TCR beta, each carrying sample barcodes and UMIs. TCRdb used MiXCR to reprocess the 5' RACE reads, holding one entry per CDR3 protein. Of around 200,000 distinct CDR3 sequences listed, 9% to 10% are singletons. The CDR3 has 15 residues. Trimming pared 5 bases from V and 11 bases from J, leaving 19 bases between. Germline V gives CDR1 SGHTA, CDR2 FQGNSA. The clonotype comes from a man younger than 35 who had mild COVID-19 (a few samples of this study predate the infection). Cell type and time point are not known. The chain carries TRBV7-2 and TRBJ1-6, with a tentative D call TRBD1 (5 bases). Sequences were obtained from PBMCs or a T cell subset sorted from them (not recorded which). Here the CDR3 DNA reads TGTGCCAGCAGCCTAGATTGGGGCAAAAGGGCACCCCTCCACTTT. Its translation is CASSLDWGKRAPLHF.